The 10 T cell receptor beta chains listed next were all sequenced from one sample in a study of blood T cell repertoires in COVID-19. Profiled with immunoSEQ multiplex PCR; TCRdb holds only in-frame clones, not every one. The table includes around 310,000 clones, roughly 88% detected once. The material sequenced was PBMCs or T cells enriched from blood (not recorded which). The receptor set was obtained from a man in his thirties or forties who had recovered from COVID-19.

Details on this clone: Other DNA sequences in this specimen translate into the identical CDR3. The chain joins TRBV28 to TRBJ1-2; the D gene is possibly TRBD1 (6 bases). V lost 2 bases to trimming and J lost 5 bases, with 9 bases between them. The CDR3 spans 13 residues. Germline values: CDR1 MDHEN, CDR2 SYDVKM. CDR3 DNA: TGTGCCAGCAGTTTAGACAGGTTATATGGCTACACCTTC. Its translation: CASSLDRLYGYTF.

This clone occurred once. The chain combines TRBV7-6 with TRBJ2-3, with D possibly matching TRBD2 (6 bases). The germline V gene has CDR1 SGHVS and CDR2 FNYEAQ. V lost 4 bases and J lost 4, with 12 bases in between. The CDR3 totals 14 residues. CDR3 nucleotide sequence: TGTGCCAGCAGCTCGGGGGTGGGGGCAGATACGCAGTATTTT. This encodes CASSSGVGADTQYF.

The rearrangement joins TRBV28 to TRBJ2-7; D not certain. This CDR3 is 13 amino acids long. Germline CDR1 and CDR2: MDHEN and SYDVKM. With 2 bases removed from V and 1 base from J, the gap between germline ends came to 6 bases. The CDR3 is CASSLIGSYEQYF. The DNA for the CDR3 is TGTGCCAGCAGTTTAATCGGGTCCTACGAGCAGTACTTC.

The chain uses TRBV3-1 (or the pseudogene TRBV3-2) and TRBJ1-2; weak D call: TRBD1 (5 bases). The CDR3 spans 14 residues. Germline V lookup: CDR1 LGHDT, CDR2 YNNKEL (reference sequence). Trimming cost V 1 base and J 8 bases, with 14 bases left between them. CDR3 sequence reads: CASSQVQGRGGYTF. In DNA form, the CDR3 reads TGTGCCAGCAGCCAAGTTCAGGGCCGGGGGGGCTACACCTTC.

The V call is TRBV7-9, the J call TRBJ1-2; TRBD1 aligns across 8 bases. The V gene end was trimmed by 1 base and the J gene end by 8 bases; junction bases not matched to a gene: 12. The germline V gene has CDR1 SEHNR and CDR2 FQNEAQ (reference sequence). The CDR3 sequence is 16 residues long. CDR3 loop: CASSLVGDRGRRGYTF. DNA for the CDR3: TGTGCCAGCAGCTTAGTTGGCGACAGGGGACGACGGGGCTACACCTTC.

This clone was seen a few times. The genes are TRBV27 and TRBJ2-7; the match to TRBD2 covers 8 bases. J lost 4 bases, V lost 9 bases, and 11 bases had no gene match. The CDR3 is made up of 14 amino acids. Germline CDR1 MNHEY, CDR2 SMNVEV (reference sequence). CDR3 sequence: CASSQAGELYEQYF. CDR3 DNA: TGTGCCAGTTCTCAAGCGGGGGAGCTATACGAGCAGTACTTC.

The J gene is TRBJ1-1, the V gene TRBV10-1, with D tentatively TRBD1 (6 bases). This CDR3 comprises 14 residues. In germline, CDR1 is WNHNN, CDR2 SYGVQD (reference sequence). V dropped 6 bases and J dropped 3 bases, with 14 bases sitting between them. The CDR3 nucleotides are TGCGCCAGCAGCCTGGGGGCATCAGACACTGAAGCTTTCTTT. Translated: CASSLGASDTEAFF.

This CDR3 is CASSPGRGMANEQFF. The CDR3 region has the DNA TGTGCCAGCTCACCGGGCAGGGGCATGGCCAATGAGCAGTTCTTC. The rearrangement uses TRBV18 and TRBJ2-1; a weak D match, TRBD1 (6 bases). CDR1 is KGHSH and CDR2 is LQKENI in the germline V gene. Between the trimmed V and J ends, which lost 3 bases and 6 bases, there was a span of 15 bases. This CDR3 is built from 15 residues.

In this sample, this clone turned up a few times. The V gene is TRBV5-8, the J gene TRBJ2-1; 10 bases agree with TRBD1. This CDR3 has 15 amino acids. CDR1 is SGHTS and CDR2 is YDEGEE in the germline V gene. After removal of 3 bases from V and 6 bases from J, the junction contained 6 bases not matched to a gene. This CDR3 is CASSSWDRGLNEQFF. In nucleotides, the CDR3 is TGTGCCAGCAGCTCGTGGGACAGGGGACTCAATGAGCAGTTCTTC.

This chain uses TRBV5-4 with TRBJ1-1; TRBD1 aligns across 10 bases. The CDR3 sequence is 14 residues long. Germline loops: CDR1 SGHNT, CDR2 YYREEE (reference sequence). With 4 bases clipped from V and 5 bases from J, the junction kept 5 bases outside the gene matches. As DNA, the CDR3 is TGTGCCAGCAGCCAGACGGACAGGGGGACTGAAGCTTTCTTT. As protein: CASSQTDRGTEAFF.